This TCR beta chain was recovered during a study of T cell responses to AZD1222 COVID-19 vaccine. Study-level findings and limits: Two doses of AZD1222 preceded a rise in Spike-specific TCR breadth and depth.

This clone was observed a single time. The target antigen is unknown. The method was immunoSEQ multiplex PCR; TCRdb's version includes in-frame clones alone and lacks a portion of them. The data show just under 95,000 clones, roughly 93% seen once. Per germline, CDR1 ENHRY and CDR2 SYGVKD. The CDR3 has 15 amino acids. Trimming removed 2 bases at V and 0 bases at J, with 11 bases between. The TCR sequence derives from an adult in good health. The sequencing used peripheral blood, collected on day 0 of AZD1222 vaccination. This chain connects TRBV10-3 to TRBJ2-7; D is unclear. The CDR3 DNA follows: TGTGCCATCAGTGAGGAAGCTATCAGCTCCTACGAGCAGTACTTC. This codes for CAISEEAISSYEQYF.